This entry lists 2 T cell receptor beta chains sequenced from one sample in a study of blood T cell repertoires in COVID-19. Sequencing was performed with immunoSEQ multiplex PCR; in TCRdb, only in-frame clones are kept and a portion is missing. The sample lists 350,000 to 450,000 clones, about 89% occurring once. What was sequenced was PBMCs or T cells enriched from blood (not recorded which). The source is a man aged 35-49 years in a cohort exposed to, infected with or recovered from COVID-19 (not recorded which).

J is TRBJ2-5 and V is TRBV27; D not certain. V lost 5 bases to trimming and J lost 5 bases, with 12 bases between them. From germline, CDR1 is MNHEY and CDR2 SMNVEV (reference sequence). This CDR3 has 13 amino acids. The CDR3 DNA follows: TGTGCCAGCAGTCCTGGCAGGCTGGAGACCCAGTACTTC. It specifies CASSPGRLETQYF.

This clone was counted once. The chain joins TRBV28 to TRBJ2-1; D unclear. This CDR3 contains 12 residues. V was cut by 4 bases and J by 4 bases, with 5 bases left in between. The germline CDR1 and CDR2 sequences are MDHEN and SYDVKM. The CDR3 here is CASSYYYNEQFF. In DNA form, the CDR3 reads TGTGCCAGCAGTTACTATTACAATGAGCAGTTCTTC. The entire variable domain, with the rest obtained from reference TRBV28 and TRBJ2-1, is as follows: DVKVTQSSRYLVKRTGEKVFLECVQDMDHENMFWYRQDPGLGLRLIYFSYDVKMKEKGDIPEGYSVSREKKERFSLILESASTNQTSMYLCASSYYYNEQFFGPGTRLTVL.